This TCR beta chain is from a study of graft-versus-host responses after intestinal transplantation. Germline V gene lookup returns CDR1 SGHVS and CDR2 FQNEAQ. This CDR3 spans 15 amino acids. The ends were cut back, 5 bases at V and 7 bases at J, with 18 bases in the middle. For this clone: Its matching antigen is unknown.

The repertoire was sequenced with immunoSEQ multiplex PCR; TCRdb's copy has only in-frame clones and lacks some. This table holds under 100,000 clones, over 90% found once. This clonotype was sampled from a human donor who was the organ donor for an intestinal transplant. The sample here was unstimulated CD4+ T cells sorted from spleen or lymph node cells, taken before transplant. The chain combines TRBV7-8 with TRBJ1-3; the D gene is possibly TRBD1 (5 bases). CDR3 region: CASSQTRDPGNTIYF. In nucleotides, the CDR3 is TGTGCCAGCAGCCAAACTCGGGACCCAGGGAACACCATATATTTT. The full variable domain, in which reference TRBV7-8 and TRBJ1-3 provide the parts outside the CDR3, is GAGVSQSPRYKVAKRGQDVALRCDPISGHVSLFWYQQALGQGPEFLTYFQNEAQLDKSGLPSDRFFAERPEGSVSTLKIQRTQQEDSAVYLCASSQTRDPGNTIYFGEGSWLTVV.